This is a list of T cell receptor beta chains from one sample in a study of blood T cell repertoires in COVID-19. Generated by immunoSEQ multiplex PCR, the TCRdb table keeps only in-frame clones and is missing some. The sample lists 400,000 to 450,000 clones; roughly 90% were seen once. Sequenced material: peripheral blood. These TCRs come from a woman in her forties with COVID-19, enrolled during active disease. Both conserved end residues are part of each CDR3. D genes are given only for firm matches. Clone size is given for some rows only: seen once, a few or many times, or a class if the clone is expanded.

v_call: TRBV6-5
d_call: NA
clone_size: few
j_call: TRBJ1-6
cdr3_nt: TGTGCCTCCAACATATACAGGGCCGCTAATTCACCCCTCCACTTT
cdr3_aa: CASNIYRAANSPLHF

v_call: TRBV28
d_call: NA
clone_size: once
j_call: TRBJ1-1
cdr3_nt: TGTGCCAGAACCGGGACACGGAACACTGAAGCTTTCTTT
cdr3_aa: CARTGTRNTEAFF

v_call: TRBV19
d_call: NA
clone_size: once
j_call: TRBJ2-7
cdr3_nt: TGTGCCAGTAGTAGCTCCAGGGACTCCTACGAGCAGTACTTC
cdr3_aa: CASSSSRDSYEQYF

v_call: TRBV6-2/TRBV6-3
d_call: NA
clone_size: NA
j_call: TRBJ1-5
cdr3_nt: TGTGCCAGCAGTTCCCAATGGGGGAGGCCCGGGGGAAGCAATCAGCCCCAGCATTTT
cdr3_aa: CASSSQWGRPGGSNQPQHF

v_call: TRBV27
d_call: NA
clone_size: NA
j_call: TRBJ1-2
cdr3_nt: TGTGCCAGCAGTTTGTTGGATCAGGGTGGAAGAGGCTACACCTTC
cdr3_aa: CASSLLDQGGRGYTF

v_call: TRBV28
d_call: NA
clone_size: NA
j_call: TRBJ2-7
cdr3_nt: TGTGCCAGCAGCCGTGACAGGCGCCGACCCTACGAGCAGTACTTC
cdr3_aa: CASSRDRRRPYEQYF

v_call: TRBV12-3/TRBV12-4
d_call: NA
clone_size: NA
j_call: TRBJ2-7
cdr3_nt: TGTGCCAGCAGTTTAGGGACAAACTACGAGCAGTACTTC
cdr3_aa: CASSLGTNYEQYF

v_call: TRBV11-2
d_call: TRBD2
clone_size: NA
j_call: TRBJ2-1
cdr3_nt: TGTGCCAGCCGCCAGCAACTAGCGGGACACAATGAGCAGTTCTTC
cdr3_aa: CASRQQLAGHNEQFF

v_call: TRBV19
d_call: TRBD2
clone_size: NA
j_call: TRBJ2-3
cdr3_nt: TGTGCCAGTAGCCCGGTAGGGCTAGCGGGGGGATCTAGCACAGATACGCAGTATTTT
cdr3_aa: CASSPVGLAGGSSTDTQYF

v_call: TRBV7-7
d_call: TRBD2
clone_size: NA
j_call: TRBJ2-7
cdr3_nt: TGTGCTAGCAGCGCGACTAGCGGGAGCAACGAGCAGTACTTC
cdr3_aa: CASSATSGSNEQYF

v_call: TRBV14
d_call: TRBD1
clone_size: NA
j_call: TRBJ2-7
cdr3_nt: TGTGCCAGCAGCCGACAGGGTTGGACCTACGAGCAGTACTTC
cdr3_aa: CASSRQGWTYEQYF

v_call: TRBV20-1
d_call: NA
clone_size: once
j_call: TRBJ2-7
cdr3_nt: TGCAGTGCTAGGAGCGTTGGCGAGCAGTACTTC
cdr3_aa: CSARSVGEQYF

v_call: TRBV9
d_call: NA
clone_size: NA
j_call: TRBJ1-5
cdr3_nt: TGTGCCAGCAGCGTAGGTGGCATGGGCAATCAGCCCCAGCATTTT
cdr3_aa: CASSVGGMGNQPQHF

v_call: TRBV28
d_call: NA
clone_size: NA
j_call: TRBJ2-7
cdr3_nt: TGTGCCAGCAGCCTAGGAGGAGGCTACGAGCAGTACTTC
cdr3_aa: CASSLGGGYEQYF

v_call: TRBV13
d_call: NA
clone_size: NA
j_call: TRBJ1-5
cdr3_nt: TGTGCCAGCAGCTCACAGGGAAATCAGCCCCAGCATTTT
cdr3_aa: CASSSQGNQPQHF

v_call: TRBV11-2
d_call: NA
clone_size: NA
j_call: TRBJ1-1
cdr3_nt: TGTGCCAGCAGCGCGACAGAGAACACTGAAGCTTTCTTT
cdr3_aa: CASSATENTEAFF

v_call: TRBV7-8
d_call: NA
clone_size: few
j_call: TRBJ1-1
cdr3_nt: TGTGCCAGCACGGACTGGAGCACTGAAGCTTTCTTT
cdr3_aa: CASTDWSTEAFF

v_call: TRBV12-3/TRBV12-4
d_call: NA
clone_size: NA
j_call: TRBJ1-3
cdr3_nt: TGTGCCAGCAGTTTTCCAGGAAACACCATATATTTT
cdr3_aa: CASSFPGNTIYF

v_call: TRBV2
d_call: NA
clone_size: NA
j_call: TRBJ1-1
cdr3_nt: TGTGCCAGCTTAATTACTGGGAGCACTGAAGCTTTCTTT
cdr3_aa: CASLITGSTEAFF

v_call: TRBV10-3
d_call: TRBD1
clone_size: NA
j_call: TRBJ1-1
cdr3_nt: TGTGCCATCAGGAACCCGGGACAGGGTAACACTGAAGCTTTCTTT
cdr3_aa: CAIRNPGQGNTEAFF

v_call: TRBV5-4
d_call: NA
clone_size: NA
j_call: TRBJ1-3
cdr3_nt: TGTGCCAGCAGCGTTGACAGCCTCTCTGGAAACACCATATATTTT
cdr3_aa: CASSVDSLSGNTIYF

v_call: TRBV5-8
d_call: TRBD1
clone_size: NA
j_call: TRBJ1-5
cdr3_nt: TGTGCCAGCAGCTCGAGACAGGGTGGGAGCAATCAGCCCCAGCATTTT
cdr3_aa: CASSSRQGGSNQPQHF

v_call: TRBV5-1
d_call: NA
clone_size: NA
j_call: TRBJ1-1
cdr3_nt: TGCGCCAGCAGCATTTTCGGGACATCGAACACTGAAGCTTTCTTT
cdr3_aa: CASSIFGTSNTEAFF

v_call: TRBV7-3
d_call: NA
clone_size: NA
j_call: TRBJ2-3
cdr3_nt: TGTGCCAGCAGCTCCCCCGGGGGAGGCACAGATACGCAGTATTTT
cdr3_aa: CASSSPGGGTDTQYF

v_call: TRBV7-2
d_call: NA
clone_size: NA
j_call: TRBJ1-6
cdr3_nt: TGTGCCAGCAGCTCTCCGACAGGAGAGAGATCACCCCTCCACTTT
cdr3_aa: CASSSPTGERSPLHF

v_call: TRBV7-9
d_call: NA
clone_size: NA
j_call: TRBJ1-1
cdr3_nt: TGTGCCAGCAGCTTAGCGATCCAGGAGGTTGAAGCTTTCTTT
cdr3_aa: CASSLAIQEVEAFF

v_call: TRBV7-3
d_call: NA
clone_size: NA
j_call: TRBJ2-1
cdr3_nt: TGTGCCAGCAGCTTAACAGGCCAGGGGACCAATGAGCAGTTCTTC
cdr3_aa: CASSLTGQGTNEQFF

v_call: TRBV27
d_call: TRBD2
clone_size: once
j_call: TRBJ2-5
cdr3_nt: TGTGCCAGCAGTTTTGGGATAGCGGGAGGGCCAGGGAAGACCCAGTACTTC
cdr3_aa: CASSFGIAGGPGKTQYF

v_call: TRBV10-1
d_call: TRBD1
clone_size: NA
j_call: TRBJ1-2
cdr3_nt: TGCGCCAGCAGTTCCGGGACAGGGGTTAGGGGGGATGGCTACACCTTC
cdr3_aa: CASSSGTGVRGDGYTF

v_call: TRBV9
d_call: TRBD2
clone_size: NA
j_call: TRBJ2-1
cdr3_nt: TGTGCCAGCAGCGTAGCCGGGAGGGCCTACAATGAGCAGTTCTTC
cdr3_aa: CASSVAGRAYNEQFF

v_call: TRBV2
d_call: TRBD2
clone_size: NA
j_call: TRBJ2-3
cdr3_nt: TGTGCCAGCGGACTAGACACAGATACGCAGTATTTT
cdr3_aa: CASGLDTDTQYF

v_call: TRBV29-1
d_call: NA
clone_size: once
j_call: TRBJ1-2
cdr3_nt: TGCAGCGTGGCTGGGGCGGCGTCTGGCTACACCTTC
cdr3_aa: CSVAGAASGYTF

v_call: TRBV30
d_call: TRBD1
clone_size: NA
j_call: TRBJ2-3
cdr3_nt: TGTGCCTGGAGAGGGACAGGGTCAGCAGATACGCAGTATTTT
cdr3_aa: CAWRGTGSADTQYF

v_call: TRBV9
d_call: NA
clone_size: NA
j_call: TRBJ1-6
cdr3_nt: TGTGCCAGCAGCGGGACAGCGGGGGAAAATTCACCCCTCCACTTT
cdr3_aa: CASSGTAGENSPLHF

v_call: TRBV25-1
d_call: NA
clone_size: NA
j_call: TRBJ2-1
cdr3_nt: TGTGCCAGCAGTGAATACGTTGGGCTAGCAGGCGATGAGCAGTTCTTC
cdr3_aa: CASSEYVGLAGDEQFF

v_call: TRBV28
d_call: NA
clone_size: once
j_call: TRBJ1-1
cdr3_nt: TGTGCCAGCAGGGTTCAGGGATGGGACACTGAAGCTTTCTTT
cdr3_aa: CASRVQGWDTEAFF

v_call: TRBV7-3
d_call: TRBD1
clone_size: NA
j_call: TRBJ1-1
cdr3_nt: TGTGCCAGCAGCCCAGCGACAGGGAGGAGCACTGAAGCTTTCTTT
cdr3_aa: CASSPATGRSTEAFF

v_call: TRBV4-3
d_call: NA
clone_size: NA
j_call: TRBJ1-6
cdr3_nt: TGCGCCAGCAGCCAAGCAACTTCCCCCACTTCACCCCTCCACTTT
cdr3_aa: CASSQATSPTSPLHF

v_call: TRBV5-1
d_call: TRBD1
clone_size: NA
j_call: TRBJ1-4
cdr3_nt: TGCGCCAGCAGCTTGGCTCAGGGGGCTGGTGAAAAACTGTTTTTT
cdr3_aa: CASSLAQGAGEKLFF

v_call: TRBV28
d_call: NA
clone_size: NA
j_call: TRBJ1-1
cdr3_nt: TGTGCCAGCAGTTTCGGTGGAGTAGTAAGTAAAGCTTTCTTT
cdr3_aa: CASSFGGVVSKAFF

v_call: TRBV5-4
d_call: TRBD1
clone_size: NA
j_call: TRBJ1-1
cdr3_nt: TGTGCCAGCAGCTCCCCGGACAGGGCGAACACTGAAGCTTTCTTT
cdr3_aa: CASSSPDRANTEAFF